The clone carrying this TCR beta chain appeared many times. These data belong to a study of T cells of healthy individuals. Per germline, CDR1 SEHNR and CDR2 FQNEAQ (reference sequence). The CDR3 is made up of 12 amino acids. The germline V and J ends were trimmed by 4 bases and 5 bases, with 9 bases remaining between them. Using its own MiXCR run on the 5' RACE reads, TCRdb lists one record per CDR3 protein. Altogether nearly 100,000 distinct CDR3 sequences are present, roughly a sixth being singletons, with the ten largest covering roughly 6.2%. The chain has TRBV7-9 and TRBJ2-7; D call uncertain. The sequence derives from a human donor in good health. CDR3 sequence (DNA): TGTGCCAGCAGCTCGTATCGGGACGAGCAGTACTTC. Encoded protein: CASSSYRDEQYF.